This T cell receptor (beta chain) stems from a study of identical twins. On this clonotype itself: Its matching antigen is unknown.

This CDR3 has 16 amino acids. From germline, CDR1 is LNHDA and CDR2 SQIVND (reference sequence). Trimming shortened V by 5 bases and J by 2 bases, and 18 bases separated the two germline ends. A universal primer site came from template switching; cDNA carried unique molecular identifiers. TCRdb itself ran the 5' RACE reads through MiXCR, one entry per CDR3 protein. The sample records approximately 300,000 distinct CDR3 sequences, 7.5% to 9.5% being singletons. Study results and limitations: Weaker excess twin sharing was seen among beta out-of-frame sequences. The analysis was cross-sectional rather than longitudinal within donors.

These data were also filed under a second study, of yellow fever vaccine responses in identical twins.

The J gene is TRBJ1-1, the V gene TRBV19; D perhaps matches TRBD1 (6 bases). The receptor was isolated from a woman younger than 35 in good health. Sequenced: CD8+ T cells sorted from blood. DNA of the CDR3: TGTGCCAGTAGTCCCTCAAAAACAGGGCCTAACACTGAAGCTTTCTTT. This translates into CASSPSKTGPNTEAFF.